This T cell receptor beta chain was observed in a study of radiotherapy plus CTLA-4 blockade in lung cancer. The overall study: Across the patients, objective responses occurred in 18%, and disease control in just over 30%.

This CDR3 is 15 amino acids long. V was shortened by 5 bases and J by 5 bases, with 19 bases between the two germline ends. Germline assignment: CDR1 MNHGY and CDR2 SVAAGI. Study outcomes and limitations: Among blood TCR repertoires after radiotherapy plus ipilimumab, tumor-derived clones expanded. Response, reportedly, was best predicted by interferon-beta along with early blood T cell clone dynamics.

TCRdb's table, derived via immunoSEQ multiplex PCR, lists solely in-frame clones and lacks some. The repertoire holds approximately 33,000 clones, 60% to 80% seen once, with 7.5% in the top ten. The count of this clone is one. Its antigen remains unidentified. Sequencing used peripheral blood, obtained from a patient treated with radiotherapy plus ipilimumab. The clonotype comes from a human donor with non-small cell lung cancer who had stable disease on radiotherapy plus ipilimumab. The chain recombines TRBV6-9 with TRBJ2-7, with TRBD2 as a possible D gene (5 bases). DNA of the CDR3: TGTGCCAGCAGTGGAGTCGGTGGTCGTAGCGACGAGCAGTACGTC. This codes for CASSGVGGRSDEQYV.